The sequence of this TCR beta chain was determined in a study of Ad26.COV2.S vaccination and SARS-CoV-2 variants. Regarding treatment: about 20 received Ad26.COV2.S at low or high dose, single or two shots; five or six received placebo; per-sample allocation not given. Vaccine and placebo recipients were sampled on day 63 after the first injection. Participants' vaccine, an Ad26 vector, delivered Wuhan-strain SARS-CoV-2 spike. Trimming took 1 base from V and 2 from J; bases not matched to a gene: 6. CDR3 length: 16 residues. Germline CDR1 SGHTS, CDR2 YDEGEE. The data were produced by immunoSEQ multiplex PCR, yet TCRdb's version contains in-frame clones alone and is incomplete. The sample shows hundreds of thousands of clones, 75% to 95% of them seen only once.

The rearrangement links TRBV5-8 to TRBJ2-3; 8 bases are a match to TRBD2. This TCR was recovered from a person between 18 and 59 years old who received the Ad26.COV2.S COVID-19 vaccine or a placebo. Sequenced material: peripheral blood, taken in a trial of Ad26.COV2.S vaccine versus placebo. The CDR3 DNA is TGTGCCAGCAGCTTGTTGTTAGCGGGATACACAGATACGCAGTATTTT. This encodes CASSLLLAGYTDTQYF.